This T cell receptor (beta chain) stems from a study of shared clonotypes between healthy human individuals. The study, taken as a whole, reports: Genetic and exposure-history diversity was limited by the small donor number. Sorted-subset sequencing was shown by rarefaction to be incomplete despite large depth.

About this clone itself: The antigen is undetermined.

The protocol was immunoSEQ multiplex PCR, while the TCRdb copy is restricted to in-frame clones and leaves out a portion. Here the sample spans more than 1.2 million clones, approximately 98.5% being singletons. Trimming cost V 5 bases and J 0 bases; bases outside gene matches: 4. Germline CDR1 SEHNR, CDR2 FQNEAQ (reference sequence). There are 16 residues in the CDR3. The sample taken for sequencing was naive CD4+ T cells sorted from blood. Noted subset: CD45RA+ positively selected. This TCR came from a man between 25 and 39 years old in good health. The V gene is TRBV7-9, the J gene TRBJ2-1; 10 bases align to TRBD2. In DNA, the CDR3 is TGTGCCAGCAGCCATAGCGGGAGGCTCTCCTACAATGAGCAGTTCTTC. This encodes CASSHSGRLSYNEQFF.